This T cell receptor beta chain was observed in a study of T cell repertoires in cytomegalovirus infection. For the study at large: Evidence of both CMV infection and a matching HLA type came from public TCR beta signatures.

Study-wide findings and caveats: What dominated the ex vivo response were HLA-C-restricted CMV-specific TCR beta clonotypes.

MiXCR, run by TCRdb on the reads, gives a single entry per CDR3 protein. In the table there are approximately 300,000 distinct CDR3 sequences, around 25% of which are singletons. The sample holds many counts of this clonotype. The antigen is not known. With 6 bases removed from V and 0 bases from J, the gap between germline ends came to 14 bases. The CDR3 sequence is 15 residues long. The chain couples TRBV12-3 or TRBV12-4 to TRBJ1-2; TRBD1 might be the D (6 bases). The sequences come from cultured PBMCs, collected from culture after CMV antigen stimulation. This TCR came from a human donor in good health (CMV status not recorded). Some clones in this sample may be carry-over from other donors' samples. In DNA form, the CDR3 reads TGTGCCAGCAGCCCACAGGGAGGCGCTAACTATGGCTACACCTTC. It encodes CASSPQGGANYGYTF.